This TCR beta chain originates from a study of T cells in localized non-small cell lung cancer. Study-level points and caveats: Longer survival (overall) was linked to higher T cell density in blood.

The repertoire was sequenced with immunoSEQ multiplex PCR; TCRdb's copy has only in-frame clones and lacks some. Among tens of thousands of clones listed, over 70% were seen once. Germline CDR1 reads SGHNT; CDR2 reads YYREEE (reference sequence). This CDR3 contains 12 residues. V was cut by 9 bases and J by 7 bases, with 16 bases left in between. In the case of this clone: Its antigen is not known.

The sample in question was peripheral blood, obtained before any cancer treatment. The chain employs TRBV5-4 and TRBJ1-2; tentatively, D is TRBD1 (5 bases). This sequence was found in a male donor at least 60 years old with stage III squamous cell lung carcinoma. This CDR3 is CATTEGFGGYTF. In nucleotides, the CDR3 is TGTGCCACCACGGAGGGGTTTGGTGGCTACACCTTC.